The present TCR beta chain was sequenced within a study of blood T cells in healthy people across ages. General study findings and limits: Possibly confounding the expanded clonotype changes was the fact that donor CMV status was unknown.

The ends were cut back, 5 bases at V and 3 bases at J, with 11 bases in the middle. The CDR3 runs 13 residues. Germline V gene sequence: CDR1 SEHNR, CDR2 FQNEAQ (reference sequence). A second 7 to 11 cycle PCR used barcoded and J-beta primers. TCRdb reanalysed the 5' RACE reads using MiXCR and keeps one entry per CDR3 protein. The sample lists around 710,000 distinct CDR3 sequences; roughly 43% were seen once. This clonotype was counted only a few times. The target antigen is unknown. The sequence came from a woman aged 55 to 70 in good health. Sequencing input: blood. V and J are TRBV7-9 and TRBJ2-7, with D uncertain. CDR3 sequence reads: CASSADIFYEQYF. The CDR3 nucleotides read TGTGCCAGCAGCGCCGACATATTCTACGAGCAGTACTTC.